The entry below gives a single TCR beta chain sequence along with its context. Its antigen is not known. Patients got 3 mg/kg IV nivolumab weeks 1, 4, 7, 10, then biweekly through week 26. This sample was taken from a study of ipilimumab plus nivolumab after autologous stem cell transplantation. In the study overall: Median doses per patient: four to six ipilimumab, about 8 nivolumab. Both relapsed and primary refractory DLBCL were included.

The germline V and J ends were trimmed by 4 bases and 1 base, with 12 bases remaining between them. CDR3 length: 15 residues. Germline CDR1 is LGHNA and CDR2 is YNFKEQ. Clones were read by immunoSEQ multiplex PCR, and TCRdb kept only the in-frame ones, dropping some. The table includes 15,000 to 20,000 clones, roughly four fifths detected once. Findings of the study overall: Authors suggest TCR repertoire, Treg phenotype and gut microbiota support further study.

This receptor was taken from a male donor with diffuse large B-cell lymphoma. This sequence joins TRBV4-2 and TRBJ2-3, with D perhaps matching TRBD1 (5 bases). Sequencing used PBMCs, obtained in a trial of ipilimumab plus nivolumab as post-transplant consolidation. In nucleotides, the CDR3 is TGTGCCAGCAGCCGGTCAGGGTTTGGCACAGATACGCAGTATTTT. It yields the protein CASSRSGFGTDTQYF.